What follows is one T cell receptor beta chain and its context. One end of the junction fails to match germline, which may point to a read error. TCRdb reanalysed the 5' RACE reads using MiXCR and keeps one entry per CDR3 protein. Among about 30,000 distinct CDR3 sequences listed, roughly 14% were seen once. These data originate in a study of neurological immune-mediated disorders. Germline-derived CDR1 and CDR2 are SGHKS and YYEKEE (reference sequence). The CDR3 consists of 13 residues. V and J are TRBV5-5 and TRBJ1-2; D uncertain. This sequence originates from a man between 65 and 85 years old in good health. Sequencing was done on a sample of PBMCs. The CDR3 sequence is CASSLDTNYCYTF. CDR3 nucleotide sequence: TGTGCCAGCAGCTTGGACACTAACTATTGCTACACCTTT. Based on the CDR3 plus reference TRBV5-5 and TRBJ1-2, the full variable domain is DAGVTQSPTHLIKTRGQQVTLRCSPISGHKSVSWYQQVLGQGPQFIFQYYEKEERGRGNFPDRFSARQFPNYSSELNVNALLLGDSALYLCASSLDTNYCYTFGSGTRLTVV.